The clone carrying this T cell receptor (beta chain) occurred a few times. Its matching antigen is unknown. The entry originates in a study of T cells after yellow fever vaccination. The study, taken as a whole, reports: Abundant bulk-population clonotypes could contaminate the FACS-sorted repertoires. Although most clonotypes did not, a small share appeared in both CD4 and CD8 compartments.

By 5'RACE template switching, TCR cDNA was produced, with a universal primer site and UMIs added in the process. TCRdb processed the 5' RACE reads anew with MiXCR; each CDR3 protein has one entry. The sample has roughly 70,000 distinct CDR3 sequences, approximately 7.5% seen once. This CDR3 comprises 13 residues. The germline gives CDR1 MNHNS, CDR2 SASEGT. Trimming cost V 3 bases and J 0 bases, with 6 bases left between them. This specimen consisted of CD8+ T cells sorted from PBMCs, obtained on the day of the yellow fever booster vaccination. The chain carries TRBV6-1 and TRBJ2-7; unclear D gene. The origin of this receptor is a man aged 25-45 years who received the YFV17D yellow fever vaccine. This chain's CDR3 is CASSEIPSYEQYF. The CDR3 DNA sequence: TGTGCCAGCAGTGAGATTCCCTCCTACGAGCAGTACTTC.